What follows is one T cell receptor (beta chain) and its context. The treatment here: 15 to 20 received Ad26.COV2.S at low or high dose, single or two shots; roughly 5 received placebo; per-sample allocation not given. Day 63 after the first injection of vaccine or placebo was the sampling time. The source of the sample is a study of Ad26.COV2.S vaccination and SARS-CoV-2 variants. The table came from immunoSEQ multiplex PCR; TCRdb's copy has only in-frame clones and leaves some out. Among hundreds of thousands of clones listed, roughly nine tenths were seen once. This clonotype was obtained from a person between 18 and 60 years old who received the Ad26.COV2.S COVID-19 vaccine or a placebo. The sequences come from peripheral blood, collected in a trial of Ad26.COV2.S vaccine versus placebo.

The CDR3 DNA is TGTGCCAGCAGTCCCCAGGGGCATGAGCAGTTCTTC. This translates into CASSPQGHEQFF. V and J are TRBV27 and TRBJ2-1, with D possibly matching TRBD1 (6 bases). The CDR3 runs to 12 residues. Trimming left V 5 bases short and J 8 bases short, with 10 bases between. Germline CDR1 reads MNHEY; CDR2 reads SMNVEV (reference sequence).